This T cell receptor beta chain was identified in a study of shared clonotypes between healthy human individuals. This clone was seen a single time. Terminally differentiated effector memory CD45RA+ cells were excluded from the naive CD8 cells, which were CD45RO-negative and positively selected for CCR7. Clones were sequenced by immunoSEQ multiplex PCR, and TCRdb holds only the in-frame ones, with some missing. Of about 870,000 clones in the sample, 80% to 95% were seen once. Germline CDR1 SGDLS, CDR2 YYNGEE. The CDR3 length is 16 residues. Losses at the gene ends were 3 bases for V and 4 bases for J; bases not matched to a gene: 8.

The sample comprised naive CD8+ T cells sorted from blood. The chain joins TRBV9 to TRBJ2-1; 9 positions agree with TRBD2. The TCR sequence derives from a man aged 25 to 45 in good health. The CDR3 nucleotides read TGTGCCAGCAGCGACCTAGCGGGGATCGAATACAATGAGCAGTTCTTC. The encoded protein is CASSDLAGIEYNEQFF.